What follows describes a single T cell receptor beta chain. Its specificity is unknown. The data stem from a study of identical twins. Germline V gene lookup returns CDR1 MNHNS and CDR2 SASEGT. V shed 10 bases, J shed 7 bases, and the junction held 16 bases outside the gene matches. CDR3 size: 15 residues. Template switching (which added a universal primer site) was used, and cDNA carried unique molecular identifiers. TCRdb re-called the 5' RACE reads with MiXCR, one entry per CDR3 protein. This sample yields around 510,000 distinct CDR3 sequences, of which roughly an eighth are seen a single time; about 0.97% belongs to the top ten. General study findings and limits: Cord blood beta clonotypes present at high abundance carried fewer insertions; no such pattern appeared in memory repertoires.

The data were also submitted as part of a second study, on yellow fever vaccine responses in identical twins.

The TCR comes from a woman aged 18-29 years in good health. Sequences were obtained from CD4+ T cells sorted from blood. The rearrangement uses TRBV6-1 and TRBJ1-2; 9 nucleotides agree with TRBD1. The CDR3 coding sequence is TGTGCCACCCGCACAGCCGGGACAGGGTTCGGTGGCTACACCTTC. It encodes CATRTAGTGFGGYTF.